This T cell receptor (beta chain) was recorded in a study of blood T cell repertoires in COVID-19. Study-wide context: Samples of COVID-19 (acute and convalescent) were obtained from the United States, Italy and Spain. Sample material is recorded as cDNA or gDNA derived from T cells, B-cell-depleted T cells, or PBMCs.

Measured with immunoSEQ multiplex PCR; TCRdb has only the in-frame clones, and not every one. The table includes about 150,000 clones, roughly 88% detected once. The study drew participants aged about 18 to 90 years from roughly 25 US areas. Researchers sorted participants into cohorts using their self-reported clinical history. V was trimmed by 7 bases and J by 8 bases, leaving 24 bases between them. Germline CDR1 and CDR2: MNHEY and SVGAGI. The CDR3 spans 15 residues. The sequencing sample was made of PBMCs or T cells enriched from blood (not recorded which). This receptor was identified in a man between 70 and 80 years old who had been exposed to COVID-19. The chain has TRBV6-5 and TRBJ2-7; D is perhaps TRBD2 (6 bases). CDR3 bases: TGTGCCAGCATGACTCCGGGACCCCGCCGCGGGAAGCAGTACTTC. Its protein is CASMTPGPRRGKQYF.